The clone carrying this TCR beta chain was found a few times. Its specificity is not known. The time point: newly diagnosed GD, antithyroid drugs for less than 3 months. Making the TCR library involved RNA that had been extracted from PBMCs. This entry comes from a study of regulatory T cells in long-lasting Graves disease. For the study at large: For a period under 3 months, newly diagnosed Graves' patients had taken antithyroid drugs.

Building the TCR beta libraries relied on iRepertoire HTBI primers, and CDR3 regions underwent Arm-PCR. Each CDR3 protein gets one entry after TCRdb re-called the multiplex PCR reads with MiXCR. This table has more than 300,000 distinct CDR3 sequences, about 16% appearing once. The V and J ends lost 2 bases and 4 bases respectively, with 13 bases between them. The CDR3 loop spans 15 amino acids. Germline CDR1 LNHDA, CDR2 SQIVND (reference sequence). Regarding the study as a whole: Gene preferences differed: TRBV28, TRBJ1-2, TRBJ2-5 in persistent cases. Sample size was small, which may have lowered accuracy.

The receptor's source is a female donor with Graves disease. The source was peripheral blood mononuclear cells (PBMCs), collected at new diagnosis, from a patient treated with antithyroid drugs. The chain has TRBV19 and TRBJ2-3; D unresolved. CDR3 region: CASSILGEISDTQYF. The CDR3 nucleotides are TGTGCCAGTAGTATATTGGGTGAGATTTCAGATACGCAGTATTTT.